The T cell receptor (beta chain) described here comes from a study of brain T cells in children with intractable seizures. Study outcomes and limitations: Patients' HCMV serostatus was unknown; virus specificity rests on CDR3 similarity alone.

The CDR3 is made up of 16 amino acids. Note on this clone: Its target is not known.

Regarding time point: blood from clinic visit 5 months post-surgery; TSC patient then seizure free. Sequencing used immunoSEQ multiplex PCR; TCRdb keeps in-frame clones, though not all of them. Of 300,000 to 400,000 clones in the sample, nearly 95% were seen once. The starting material was peripheral blood, obtained around 5 months after surgery. V usage is TRBV21-1 and J usage is TRBJ2-1; no DNA check was done on the table's D call, TRBD2. TRBV21-1 is a known pseudogene. This TCR derives from a boy under two years old with tuberous sclerosis and intractable seizures. The DNA for the CDR3 is TGTGCCAGCAGCAGGGTAGGGCTAGCGCGAACCAATGAGCAGTTCTTC. It is translated as CASSRVGLARTNEQFF.